This record looks at one T cell receptor beta chain sequence and its context. Its antigen is undetermined. V lost 4 bases, J lost 3 bases, and 5 bases stayed unmatched. CDR3 length equals 13 residues. CDR1 is SQVTM and CDR2 is ANQGSEA in the germline V gene. TCRB transcripts that were expressed got sequenced, as all of the isolated RNA had been reverse transcribed. Sequencing used immunoSEQ multiplex PCR; TCRdb keeps in-frame clones, though not all of them. The sample has 160,000 or so clones; over 55% are singletons. This entry is derived from a study of beta chain features in type 1 diabetes. Study-wide results and limits: TCRB CDR3 length was moderately but significantly reduced in all four CD4+ subsets of Type 1 diabetes patients.

J is TRBJ2-5 and V is TRBV29-1; TRBD2 matches at 7 bases. The source of this sequence is a man aged 30 to 39 with type 1 diabetes. Sequencing was carried out using naive CD4+ T cells from blood. The chain's CDR3 is CSVVASGKETQYF. Here the CDR3 DNA reads TGCAGCGTTGTAGCTAGCGGTAAAGAGACCCAGTACTTC.